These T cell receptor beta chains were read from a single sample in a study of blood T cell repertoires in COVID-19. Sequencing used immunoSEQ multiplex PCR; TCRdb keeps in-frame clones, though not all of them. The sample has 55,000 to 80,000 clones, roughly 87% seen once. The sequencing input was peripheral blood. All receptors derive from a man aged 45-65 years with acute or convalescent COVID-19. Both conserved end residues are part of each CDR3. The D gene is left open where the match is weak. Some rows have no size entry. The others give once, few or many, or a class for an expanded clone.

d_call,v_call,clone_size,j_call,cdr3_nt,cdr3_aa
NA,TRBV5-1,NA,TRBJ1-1,TGCGCCAGCAGCGTGCGGGGCCATCCGGGGACTGAAGCTTTCTTT,CASSVRGHPGTEAFF
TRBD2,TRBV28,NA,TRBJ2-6,TGTGCCAGCAGTACCGGGGGGGTGTTGGGAGGGGCCAACGTCCTGACTTTC,CASSTGGVLGGANVLTF
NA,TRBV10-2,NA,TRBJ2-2,TGCGCCAGCTCCATAGGGGCCGGGGAGCTGTTTTTT,CASSIGAGELFF
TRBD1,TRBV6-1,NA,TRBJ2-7,TGTGCCAGCAGTGACCGGGACAGGGGTTACGAGCAGTACTTC,CASSDRDRGYEQYF
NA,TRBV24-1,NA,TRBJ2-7,TGTGCCACCAGTGATTTGGACAGTCCCTACGAGCAGTACTTC,CATSDLDSPYEQYF
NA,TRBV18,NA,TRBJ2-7,TGTGCCAGCTCATCACCTGGCGGCTCCTACGAGCAGTACTTC,CASSSPGGSYEQYF
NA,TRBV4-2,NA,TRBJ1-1,TGTGCCAGCAGCCAAGTTCGTGAGGAGGGCTCAAACACTGAAGCTTTCTTT,CASSQVREEGSNTEAFF
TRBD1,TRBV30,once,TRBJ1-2,TGTGCCTGGAGTCAGGGGGTCTATGGCTACACCTTC,CAWSQGVYGYTF
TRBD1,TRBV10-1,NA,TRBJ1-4,TGCGCCAGCGGCAGGGGGCGGGATACCGTCGTAACTAATGAAAAACTGTTTTTT,CASGRGRDTVVTNEKLFF
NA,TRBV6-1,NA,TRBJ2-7,TGTGCCAGCAGTGAACTGAGGTACGAGCAGTACTTC,CASSELRYEQYF
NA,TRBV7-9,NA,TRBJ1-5,TGTGCCAGCAGCGCGGGCCTAAGCAATCAGCCCCAGCATTTT,CASSAGLSNQPQHF
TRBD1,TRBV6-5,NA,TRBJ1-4,TGTGCCAGCAGTACAGGGGGTGGAGGCGAAAAACTGTTTTTT,CASSTGGGGEKLFF
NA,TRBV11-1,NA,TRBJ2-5,TGTGCCAGCAGCCCGGACTCGCCCCGGGAGACCCAGTACTTC,CASSPDSPRETQYF
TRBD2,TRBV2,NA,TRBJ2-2,TGTGCCAGCAGACTTTCAGCGGGGGGGTTGACCGGGGAGCTGTTTTTT,CASRLSAGGLTGELFF
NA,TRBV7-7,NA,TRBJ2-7,TGTGCCAGCAGCTTAACGCCCAGATACGAGCAGTACTTC,CASSLTPRYEQYF